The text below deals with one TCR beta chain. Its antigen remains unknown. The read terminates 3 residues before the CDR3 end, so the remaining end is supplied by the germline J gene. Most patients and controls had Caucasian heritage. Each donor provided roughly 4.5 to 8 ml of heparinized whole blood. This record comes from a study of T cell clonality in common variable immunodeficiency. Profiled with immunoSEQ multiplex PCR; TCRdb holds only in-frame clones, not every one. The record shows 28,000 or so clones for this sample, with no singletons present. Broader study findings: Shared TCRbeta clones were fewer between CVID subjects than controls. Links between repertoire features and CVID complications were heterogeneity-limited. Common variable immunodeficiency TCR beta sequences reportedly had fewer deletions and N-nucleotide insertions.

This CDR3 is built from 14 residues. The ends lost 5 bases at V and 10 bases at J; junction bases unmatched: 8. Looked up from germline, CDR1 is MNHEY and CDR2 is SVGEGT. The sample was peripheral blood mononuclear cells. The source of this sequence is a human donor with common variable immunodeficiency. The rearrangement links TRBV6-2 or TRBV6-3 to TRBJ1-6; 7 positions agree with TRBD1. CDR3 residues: CASSRGGARSPLHF. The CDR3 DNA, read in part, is TGTGCCAGCAGTCGAGGGGGCGCGCGGTCACCC.